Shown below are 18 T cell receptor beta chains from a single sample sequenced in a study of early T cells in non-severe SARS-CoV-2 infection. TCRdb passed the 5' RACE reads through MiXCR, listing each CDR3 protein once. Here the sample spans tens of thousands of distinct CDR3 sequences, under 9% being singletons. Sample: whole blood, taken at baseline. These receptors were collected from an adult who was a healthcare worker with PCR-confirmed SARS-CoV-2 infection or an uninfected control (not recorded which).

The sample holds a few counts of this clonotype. The CDR3 DNA reads TGTGCCAGCTCACCCCCCTCTAGACAGGAGAACACTGAAGCTTTCTTT. It codes for CASSPPSRQENTEAFF. The J gene is TRBJ1-1, the V gene TRBV18; the D gene is possibly TRBD1 (6 bases). The CDR3 runs 16 residues. In germline, CDR1 is KGHSH, CDR2 LQKENI. Trimming removed 3 bases at V and 1 base at J, with 15 bases between.

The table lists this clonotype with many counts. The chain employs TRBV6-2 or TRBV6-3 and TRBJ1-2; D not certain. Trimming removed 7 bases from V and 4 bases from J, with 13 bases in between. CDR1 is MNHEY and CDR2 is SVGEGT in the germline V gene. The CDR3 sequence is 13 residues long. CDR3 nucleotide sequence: TGTGCCAGCATGTCAGGAGAGATCTATGGCTACACCTTC. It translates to CASMSGEIYGYTF.

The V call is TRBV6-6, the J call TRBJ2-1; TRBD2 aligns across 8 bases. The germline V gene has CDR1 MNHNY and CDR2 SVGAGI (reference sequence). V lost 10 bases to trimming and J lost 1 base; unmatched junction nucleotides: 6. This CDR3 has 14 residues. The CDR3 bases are TGTGCCACGGATGCTAGCGGGTCCTACAATGAGCAGTTCTTC. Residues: CATDASGSYNEQFF.

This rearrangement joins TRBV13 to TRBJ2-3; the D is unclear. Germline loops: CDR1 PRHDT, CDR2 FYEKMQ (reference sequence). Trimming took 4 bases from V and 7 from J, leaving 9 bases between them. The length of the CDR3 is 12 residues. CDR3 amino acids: CASSWMGNTQYF. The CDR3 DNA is TGTGCCAGCAGCTGGATGGGAAATACGCAGTATTTT.

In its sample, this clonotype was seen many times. CDR3 DNA sequence: TGTGCCAGCAGCTTCGCCCCCAATCAGCCCCAGCATTTT. It is translated as CASSFAPNQPQHF. The chain recombines TRBV5-6 with TRBJ1-5; D remains ambiguous. The CDR3 length is 13 residues. Germline V CDR1 and CDR2: SGHDT, YYEEEE. The V gene lost 2 bases and the J gene lost 3 bases, with 6 bases spanning the gap.

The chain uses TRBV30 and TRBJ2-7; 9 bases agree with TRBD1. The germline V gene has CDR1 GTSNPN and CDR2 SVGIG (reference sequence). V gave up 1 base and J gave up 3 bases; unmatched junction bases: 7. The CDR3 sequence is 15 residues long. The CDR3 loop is CAWSDRTGDGYEQYF. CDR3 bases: TGTGCCTGGAGTGACCGGACAGGGGACGGCTACGAGCAGTACTTC.

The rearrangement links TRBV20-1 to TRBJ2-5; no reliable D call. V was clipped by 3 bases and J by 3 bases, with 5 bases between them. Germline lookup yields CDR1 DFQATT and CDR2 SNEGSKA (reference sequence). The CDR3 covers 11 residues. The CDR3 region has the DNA TGCAGTGCTAGCTCCAAAGAGACCCAGTACTTC. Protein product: CSASSKETQYF.

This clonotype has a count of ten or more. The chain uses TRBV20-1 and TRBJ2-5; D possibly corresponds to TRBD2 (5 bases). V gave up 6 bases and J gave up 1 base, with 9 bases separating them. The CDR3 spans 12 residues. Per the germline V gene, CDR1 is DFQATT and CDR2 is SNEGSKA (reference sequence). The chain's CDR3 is CSASDFQETQYF. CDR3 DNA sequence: TGCAGTGCCTCGGACTTCCAAGAGACCCAGTACTTC.

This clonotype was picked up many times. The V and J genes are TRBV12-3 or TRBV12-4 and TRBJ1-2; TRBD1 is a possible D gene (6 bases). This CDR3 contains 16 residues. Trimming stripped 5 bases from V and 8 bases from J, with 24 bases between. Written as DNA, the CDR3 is TGTGCCAGCAGTCTAAATATCAGGGGATCCACCGCGGGCTACACCTTC. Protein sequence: CASSLNIRGSTAGYTF.

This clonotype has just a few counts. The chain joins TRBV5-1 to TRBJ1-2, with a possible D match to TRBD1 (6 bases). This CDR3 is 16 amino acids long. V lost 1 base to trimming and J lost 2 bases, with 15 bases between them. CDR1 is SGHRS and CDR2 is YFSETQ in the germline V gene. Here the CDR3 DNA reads TGCGCCAGCAGCTTGCGAACAGGGTCGGCAAACTATGGCTACACCTTC. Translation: CASSLRTGSANYGYTF. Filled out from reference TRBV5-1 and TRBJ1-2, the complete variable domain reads KAGVTQTPRYLIKTRGQQVTLSCSPISGHRSVSWYQQTPGQGLQFLFEYFSETQRNKGNFPGRFSGRQFSNSRSEMNVSTLELGDSALYLCASSLRTGSANYGYTFGSGTRLTVV.

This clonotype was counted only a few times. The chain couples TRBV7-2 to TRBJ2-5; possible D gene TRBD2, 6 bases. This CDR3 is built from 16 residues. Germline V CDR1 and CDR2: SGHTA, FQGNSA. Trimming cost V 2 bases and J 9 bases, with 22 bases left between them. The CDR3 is CASSLQGGPGLEAQYF. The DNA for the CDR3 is TGTGCCAGCAGCTTACAGGGAGGACCCGGATTGGAGGCCCAGTACTTC.

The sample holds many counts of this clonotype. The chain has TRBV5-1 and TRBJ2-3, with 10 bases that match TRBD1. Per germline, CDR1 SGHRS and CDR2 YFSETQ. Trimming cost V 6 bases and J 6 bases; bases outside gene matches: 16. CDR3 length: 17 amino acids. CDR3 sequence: CASKPAPETGGSDTQYF. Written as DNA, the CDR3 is TGCGCCAGCAAGCCCGCGCCGGAGACAGGGGGCTCGGATACGCAGTATTTT. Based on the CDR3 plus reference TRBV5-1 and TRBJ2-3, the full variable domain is KAGVTQTPRYLIKTRGQQVTLSCSPISGHRSVSWYQQTPGQGLQFLFEYFSETQRNKGNFPGRFSGRQFSNSRSEMNVSTLELGDSALYLCASKPAPETGGSDTQYFGPGTRLTVL.

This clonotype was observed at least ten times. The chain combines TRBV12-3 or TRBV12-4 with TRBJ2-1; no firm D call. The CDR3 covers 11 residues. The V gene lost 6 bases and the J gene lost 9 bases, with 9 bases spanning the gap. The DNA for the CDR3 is TGTGCCAGCAGCTCTCTCGGTGAGCAGTTCTTC. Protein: CASSSLGEQFF.

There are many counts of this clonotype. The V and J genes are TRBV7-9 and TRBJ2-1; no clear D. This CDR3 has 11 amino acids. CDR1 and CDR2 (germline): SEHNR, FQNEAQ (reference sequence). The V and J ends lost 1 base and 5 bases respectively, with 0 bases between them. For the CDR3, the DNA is TGTGCCAGCAGCTTAGACAATGAGCAGTTCTTC. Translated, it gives CASSLDNEQFF.

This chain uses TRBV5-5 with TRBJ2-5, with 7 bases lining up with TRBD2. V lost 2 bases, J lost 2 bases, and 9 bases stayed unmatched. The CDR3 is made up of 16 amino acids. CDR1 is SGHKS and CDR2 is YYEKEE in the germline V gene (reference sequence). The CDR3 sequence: CASSFGGGVGQETQYF. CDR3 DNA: TGTGCCAGCAGCTTCGGCGGGGGAGTAGGGCAAGAGACCCAGTACTTC.

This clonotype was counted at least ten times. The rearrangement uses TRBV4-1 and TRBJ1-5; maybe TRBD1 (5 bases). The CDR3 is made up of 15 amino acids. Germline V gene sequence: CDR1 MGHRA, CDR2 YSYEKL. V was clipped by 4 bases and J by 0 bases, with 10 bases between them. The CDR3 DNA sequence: TGCGCCAGCAGCCCGCTGGGGGTTAGCAATCAGCCCCAGCATTTT. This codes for CASSPLGVSNQPQHF.

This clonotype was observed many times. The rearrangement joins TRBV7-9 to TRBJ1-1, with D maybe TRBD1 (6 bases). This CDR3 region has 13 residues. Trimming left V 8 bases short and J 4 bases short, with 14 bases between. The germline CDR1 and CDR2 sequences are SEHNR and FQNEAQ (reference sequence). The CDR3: CASSIQGPTEAFF. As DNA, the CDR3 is TGTGCCAGCTCAATACAGGGTCCCACTGAAGCTTTCTTT.

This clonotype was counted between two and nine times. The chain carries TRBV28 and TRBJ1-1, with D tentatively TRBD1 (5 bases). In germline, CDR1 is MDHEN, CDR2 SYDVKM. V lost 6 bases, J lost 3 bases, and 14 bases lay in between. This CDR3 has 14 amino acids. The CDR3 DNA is TGTGCCAGCAGCCAGGGAAGTAAGGACACTGAAGCTTTCTTT. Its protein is CASSQGSKDTEAFF.